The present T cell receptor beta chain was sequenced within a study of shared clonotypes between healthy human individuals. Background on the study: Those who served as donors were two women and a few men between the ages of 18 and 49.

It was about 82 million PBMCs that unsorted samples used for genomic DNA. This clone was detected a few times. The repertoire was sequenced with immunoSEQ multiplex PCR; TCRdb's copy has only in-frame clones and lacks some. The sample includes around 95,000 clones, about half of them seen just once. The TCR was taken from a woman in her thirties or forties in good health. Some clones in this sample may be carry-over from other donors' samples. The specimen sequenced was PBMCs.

CDR3 nucleotide sequence: TGTGCCAGCAGTTCTAGCGGGAGGGCCGTCGGGGAGCTGTTTTTT. This translates into CASSSSGRAVGELFF. The chain is built from TRBV9 and TRBJ2-2, with TRBD2 matching 12 bases. Germline V gene data show CDR1 as SGDLS and CDR2 as YYNGEE. J lost 7 bases, V lost 5 bases, and 6 bases had no gene match. The CDR3 spans 15 residues.